This T cell receptor (beta chain) comes out of a study of shared clonotypes between healthy human individuals. The ends lost 5 bases at V and 6 bases at J; junction bases unmatched: 10. CDR3 length: 15 residues. In germline, CDR1 is MDHEN, CDR2 SYDVKM. Method: immunoSEQ multiplex PCR; TCRdb's copy keeps in-frame clones and lacks some. This table has a few hundred thousand clones, roughly 72% appearing once. This rearrangement joins TRBV28 to TRBJ2-7, with 10 bases lining up with TRBD1. The receptor's source is a woman aged 40 to 50 in good health. Some clones in this sample may be carry-over from other donors' samples. The specimen was PBMCs. CDR3 sequence reads: CASSPSTGGLPEQYF. The CDR3, as DNA: TGTGCCAGCAGTCCATCGACAGGGGGCTTACCCGAGCAGTACTTC.